The 13 T cell receptor beta chains below were found in one sample sequenced in a study of T cell repertoires in cytomegalovirus infection. These receptors have no identified antigens. TCRdb fed the reads into MiXCR, producing one record per CDR3 protein. The sample yields fewer than 850,000 distinct CDR3 sequences, under 35% seen once. The specimen was cultured CD8+ T cells from PBMCs, collected from culture after CMV antigen stimulation. Receptors were obtained from a human donor in good health (CMV status not recorded). Some clones in this sample may be carry-over from other donors' samples.

The sample holds one count of this clonotype. CDR3 sequence: CASSFQGRQFF. CDR3 coding DNA: TGCGCCAGCAGCTTCCAAGGACGGCAGTTCTTC. The chain uses TRBV5-1 and TRBJ2-1; D is unclear. Trimming left V 2 bases short and J 12 bases short, with 9 bases between. This CDR3 is built from 11 residues. Germline values: CDR1 SGHRS, CDR2 YFSETQ.

This clonotype was detected ten times or more. The rearrangement uses TRBV7-6 and TRBJ2-1; 9 bases line up with TRBD2. V shed 0 bases and J 5 bases; nucleotides not matched to a gene: 8. Germline CDR1 SGHVS, CDR2 FNYEAQ. The CDR3 has 17 residues. CDR3 DNA: TGTGCCAGCAGCTTAGCCCGACTGGCGGGGGGGAACAATGAGCAGTTCTTC. Translated, it gives CASSLARLAGGNNEQFF.

The V call is TRBV28, the J call TRBJ2-2, with D perhaps TRBD2 (6 bases). This CDR3 has 13 residues. Germline assignment: CDR1 MDHEN and CDR2 SYDVKM. V was shortened by 5 bases and J by 7 bases, with 11 bases between the two germline ends. Here the CDR3 reads CASSIGGFGELFF. CDR3 bases: TGTGCCAGCAGTATCGGAGGGTTCGGGGAGCTGTTTTTT.

The chain recombines TRBV11-2 with TRBJ1-2; D unclear. This CDR3 is built from 15 residues. V was trimmed by 5 bases and J by 3 bases, leaving 16 bases between them. The germline CDR1 and CDR2 sequences are SGHAT and FQNNGV. Written as DNA, the CDR3 is TGTGCCAGCAGCCCCCAAGAAGCCAGAGACTATGGCTACACCTTC. It specifies CASSPQEARDYGYTF.

The rearrangement uses TRBV7-6 and TRBJ1-1; D not resolved. V gave up 1 base and J gave up 4 bases, with 7 bases separating them. The CDR3 extends over 13 amino acids. CDR1 SGHVS and CDR2 FNYEAQ come from the germline V gene. The CDR3 loop reads CASSLEKFTEAFF. The CDR3 DNA reads TGTGCCAGCAGCTTAGAAAAATTCACTGAAGCTTTCTTT.

The J gene is TRBJ2-7, the V gene TRBV5-8; TRBD2 aligns across 10 bases. This CDR3 region has 17 residues. CDR1 and CDR2 (germline): SGHTS, YDEGEE. Unmatched junction bases numbered 12, after V lost 3 bases and J lost 3 bases. The CDR3 is CASSSGLARGSRYEQYF. CDR3 in DNA: TGTGCCAGCAGCTCGGGACTAGCGCGGGGGTCCCGCTACGAGCAGTACTTC.

CDR3 DNA: TGCGCCAGCAGCCTCAGGACGGAGCCTAACTATGGCTACACCTTC. It specifies CASSLRTEPNYGYTF. V gene TRBV4-1 combines with J gene TRBJ1-2; D ambiguous. The germline V and J ends were trimmed by 4 bases and 0 bases, with 12 bases remaining between them. The CDR3 has 15 amino acids. Germline V gene sequence: CDR1 MGHRA, CDR2 YSYEKL.

The chain has TRBV10-3 and TRBJ2-3; tentative D call: TRBD2 (5 bases). CDR1 and CDR2 from the germline V gene are ENHRY and SYGVKD. The CDR3 has 14 residues. V lost 7 bases and J lost 2, with 13 bases in between. CDR3 sequence: CAINRGQNTDTQYF. In DNA, the CDR3 is TGTGCCATCAACCGGGGTCAGAACACAGATACGCAGTATTTT.

The genes are TRBV9 and TRBJ2-1; D ambiguous. This CDR3 has 16 residues. Germline V lookup: CDR1 SGDLS, CDR2 YYNGEE. The V end lost 3 bases, the J end lost 1 base, and 14 bases lay between the germline ends. The CDR3 is CASSDDPSESYNEQFF. The CDR3 nucleotides are TGTGCCAGCAGCGATGATCCGTCCGAGTCCTACAATGAGCAGTTCTTC.

This clonotype showed up many times. This chain joins TRBV7-9 and TRBJ1-2; the match to TRBD1 covers 9 bases. The V gene end was trimmed by 2 bases and the J gene end by 8 bases; junction bases not matched to a gene: 6. The germline gives CDR1 SEHNR, CDR2 FQNEAQ (reference sequence). The CDR3 runs 14 residues. As DNA, the CDR3 is TGTGCCAGCAGCTTAACAGGGGGCAAAGAAGGCTACACCTTC. This translates into CASSLTGGKEGYTF.

J is TRBJ1-1 and V is TRBV20-1; the D gene is possibly TRBD1 (6 bases). This CDR3 comprises 13 residues. The germline gives CDR1 DFQATT, CDR2 SNEGSKA (reference sequence). V lost 6 bases to trimming and J lost 1 base, with 12 bases between them. The CDR3 sequence is CSAETDRNTEAFF. The CDR3 nucleotides are TGCAGTGCCGAAACGGACAGGAACACTGAAGCTTTCTTT.

Note on this clonotype: The conserved closing phenylalanine or tryptophan is absent in this CDR3, likely reflecting a read error. This rearrangement joins TRBV12-3 or TRBV12-4 to TRBJ2-1; a weak D match, TRBD2 (7 bases). This CDR3 is 14 amino acids long. Trimming stripped 3 bases from V and 8 bases from J, with 14 bases between. CDR3 nucleotide sequence: TGTGCCAGCAGTTTCGCGGGGGCGGGGGATGAGCAGTTCGTC. Its translation: CASSFAGAGDEQFV.

The chain joins TRBV5-1 to TRBJ1-1, with D possibly matching TRBD1 (6 bases). The CDR3 length is 14 residues. Germline V lookup: CDR1 SGHRS, CDR2 YFSETQ. V lost 5 bases and J lost 3, with 14 bases in between. CDR3: CASRPGGGHTEAFF. CDR3 in DNA: TGCGCCAGCAGACCCGGGGGGGGGCACACTGAAGCTTTCTTT.